The 28 T cell receptor beta chains presented below share a single source sample, sequenced in a study of cytomegalovirus exposure and HLA in healthy donors. PCR employed 60 Vbeta and 13 Jbeta primers. Only in-frame clones appear in the TCRdb table, and some are missing; sequencing was by immunoSEQ multiplex PCR. The sample yields about 170,000 clones, 60% to 80% seen once. Sequencing was done on a sample of PBMCs. These receptors all stem from a man in his forties or fifties in good health and CMV-seropositive.

This clone has only a few counts. This chain connects TRBV2 to TRBJ2-4; D possibly corresponds to TRBD1 (6 bases). Trimming removed 3 bases at V and 1 base at J, with 7 bases between. CDR3 size: 14 residues. Per the germline V gene, CDR1 is SNHLY and CDR2 is FYNNEI. CDR3 residues: CASSDDRAKNIQYF. The CDR3 coding sequence is TGTGCCAGCAGTGATGACAGGGCCAAAAACATTCAGTACTTC.

V usage is TRBV10-1 and J usage is TRBJ1-1; a weak D match, TRBD1 (6 bases). Germline lookup yields CDR1 WNHNN and CDR2 SYGVQD (reference sequence). V was shortened by 8 bases and J by 2 bases, with 12 bases between the two germline ends. CDR3 length: 13 amino acids. The CDR3 DNA sequence: TGCGCCAGCCGAGGGACACCTAACACTGAAGCTTTCTTT. This codes for CASRGTPNTEAFF.

V is TRBV7-9 and J is TRBJ1-3, with D unclear. In germline, CDR1 is SEHNR, CDR2 FQNEAQ (reference sequence). The CDR3 covers 14 residues. Trimming stripped 3 bases from V and 0 bases from J, with 6 bases between. DNA of the CDR3: TGTGCCAGCAGCTTCGGTCTCTCTGGAAACACCATATATTTT. Translated: CASSFGLSGNTIYF.

In the case of this clone: Mismatch with germline at one junction end may stem from a read error. The same CDR3 arises from other DNA sequences in this sample as well. The chain joins TRBV7-7 to TRBJ2-1, with TRBD2 identical over 13 bases. CDR3 size: 19 residues. The germline gives CDR1 SSHAT, CDR2 FNYEAQ (reference sequence). Here the CDR3 DNA reads TGTGCTAGCAGCTCCTACCCGCGGACTAGCGGGAGAGGCTACAATGAGCAGTTCTTC. Amino acids: CASSSYPRTSGRGYNEQFF. Full variable domain (missing parts from reference TRBV7-7 and TRBJ2-1): GAGVSQSPRYKVTKRGQDVTLRCDPISSHATLYWYQQALGQGPEFLTYFNYEAQPDKSGLPSDRFSAERPEGSISTLTIQRTEQRDSAMYRCASSSYPRTSGRGYNEQFFGPGTRLTVL.

This clone was detected a few times. The chain couples TRBV7-3 to TRBJ2-1, with D maybe TRBD1 (5 bases). Trimming took 2 bases from V and 6 from J, leaving 14 bases between them. The CDR3 loop spans 15 amino acids. CDR1 and CDR2 from the germline V gene are SGHTA and FQGTGA. CDR3 sequence: CASSLLSQGSNEQFF. The DNA for the CDR3 is TGTGCCAGCAGCTTACTTTCCCAGGGTTCCAATGAGCAGTTCTTC. Together with reference TRBV7-3 and TRBJ2-1, the CDR3 gives the full variable domain: GAGVSQTPSNKVTEKGKYVELRCDPISGHTALYWYRQSLGQGPEFLIYFQGTGAADDSGLPNDRFFAVRPEGSVSTLKIQRTERGDSAVYLCASSLLSQGSNEQFFGPGTRLTVL.

The chain links TRBV6-5 to TRBJ2-7, with 7 bases aligning to TRBD2. CDR1 and CDR2 (germline): MNHEY, SVGAGI. Losses at the gene ends were 10 bases for V and 4 bases for J; bases not matched to a gene: 4. The CDR3 runs to 11 residues. In nucleotides, the CDR3 is TGTGCCACCGAAGCGGGGTACGAGCAGTACTTC. As protein: CATEAGYEQYF.

The chain carries TRBV5-4 and TRBJ2-5, with 12 bases aligning to TRBD2. Germline values: CDR1 SGHNT, CDR2 YYREEE (reference sequence). The CDR3 is 17 amino acids. V lost 0 bases, J lost 4 bases, and 7 bases stayed unmatched. CDR3 in DNA: TGTGCCAGCAGCTTGGGACTAGCGGGAGATGTTCGAGAGACCCAGTACTTC. Its protein product is CASSLGLAGDVRETQYF.

On this clone: Additional DNA sequences in this sample encode the identical CDR3. The chain is built from TRBV7-9 and TRBJ2-3, with 9 bases aligning to TRBD2. V lost 5 bases, J lost 2 bases, and 5 bases stayed unmatched. The CDR3 is 15 residues long. Germline V gives CDR1 SEHNR, CDR2 FQNEAQ (reference sequence). The CDR3 nucleotides are TGTGCCAGCAGCCAAGGACTAGCGATCACAGATACGCAGTATTTT. Its protein is CASSQGLAITDTQYF.

J is TRBJ1-4 and V is TRBV30; perhaps TRBD1 as D (5 bases). Germline loops: CDR1 GTSNPN, CDR2 SVGIG (reference sequence). The CDR3 totals 13 residues. V was shortened by 2 bases and J by 8 bases, with 12 bases between the two germline ends. CDR3 DNA: TGTGCCTGGAGTCGTCAGGGTCGGGAAAAACTGTTTTTT. This codes for CAWSRQGREKLFF.

This chain links TRBV7-9 with TRBJ2-3; 9 bases line up with TRBD2. Trimming removed 1 base from V and 6 bases from J; junction bases left unmatched: 5. Germline V gene data show CDR1 as SEHNR and CDR2 as FQNEAQ (reference sequence). The CDR3 spans 15 residues. CDR3 protein: CASSLGGRATDTQYF. In DNA form, the CDR3 reads TGTGCCAGCAGCTTAGGCGGGAGGGCCACGGATACGCAGTATTTT.

V gene TRBV4-1 combines with J gene TRBJ2-1; TRBD1 is a possible D gene (6 bases). The CDR3 is 15 residues long. The germline V gene has CDR1 MGHRA and CDR2 YSYEKL. V dropped 0 bases and J dropped 5 bases, with 11 bases sitting between them. The CDR3 sequence is CASSQDVHRDNEQFF. CDR3 coding DNA: TGCGCCAGCAGCCAAGATGTTCACAGGGACAATGAGCAGTTCTTC.

The chain is built from TRBV28 and TRBJ1-4; 8 bases align to TRBD1. The CDR3 runs to 16 residues. Germline assignment: CDR1 MDHEN and CDR2 SYDVKM. The junction had 14 bases not matched to a gene; V was cut back by 3 bases and J by 11 bases. In nucleotides, the CDR3 is TGTGCCAGCAGTTTCGTCGGACAGGGTTTGGGGAGTAAACTGTTTTTT. Amino acid sequence: CASSFVGQGLGSKLFF.

The V call is TRBV7-9, the J call TRBJ2-7; perhaps TRBD2 as D (6 bases). The CDR3 runs to 15 residues. CDR1 and CDR2 from the germline V gene are SEHNR and FQNEAQ (reference sequence). Trimming took 4 bases from V and 5 from J, leaving 18 bases between them. The CDR3 region has the DNA TGTGCCAGCAGCTCCCAAGGGCAGGGAGGACACGAGCAGTACTTC. Its translation: CASSSQGQGGHEQYF.

Only a few counts were recorded for this clone. Distinct nucleotide sequences in the sample also encode this CDR3. The rearrangement uses TRBV5-1 and TRBJ2-3; 7 nucleotides line up with TRBD1. V lost 0 bases to trimming and J lost 1 base; unmatched junction nucleotides: 2. The CDR3 runs to 15 residues. Germline loops: CDR1 SGHRS, CDR2 YFSETQ. The chain's CDR3 is CASSLGTGGTDTQYF. In DNA form, the CDR3 reads TGCGCCAGCAGCTTGGGTACAGGGGGCACAGATACGCAGTATTTT.

This clone is a singleton in its sample. The V and J genes are TRBV18 and TRBJ2-7; D may be TRBD1 (6 bases). Germline CDR1 and CDR2: KGHSH and LQKENI. The ends were cut back, 6 bases at V and 3 bases at J, with 15 bases in the middle. The CDR3 consists of 14 residues. The CDR3 reads CASSIDRNIYEQYF. For the CDR3, the DNA is TGTGCCAGCTCCATCGACAGGAACATCTACGAGCAGTACTTC. Full variable domain (outside the CDR3, taken from reference TRBV18 and TRBJ2-7): NAGVMQNPRHLVRRRGQEARLRCSPMKGHSHVYWYRQLPEEGLKFMVYLQKENIIDESGMPKERFSAEFPKEGPSILRIQQVVRGDSAAYFCASSIDRNIYEQYFGPGTRLTVT.

The V gene is TRBV18, the J gene TRBJ2-1; 8 bases map to TRBD2. Looked up from germline, CDR1 is KGHSH and CDR2 is LQKENI. This CDR3 has 16 residues. After removal of 4 bases from V and 0 bases from J, the junction contained 5 bases not matched to a gene. The CDR3 coding sequence is TGTGCCAGCTCACAACTAGCGGCTATCTCCTACAATGAGCAGTTCTTC. Protein product: CASSQLAAISYNEQFF.

The chain combines TRBV6-5 with TRBJ2-7; perhaps TRBD1 as D (5 bases). The V end was cut by 6 bases, the J end by 2 bases, with 14 bases between. The germline CDR1 and CDR2 sequences are MNHEY and SVGAGI. CDR3 size: 14 residues. The CDR3 spells CASRFGRETYEQYF. As DNA, the CDR3 is TGTGCCAGCAGATTCGGCAGGGAAACCTACGAGCAGTACTTC.

The chain couples TRBV20-1 to TRBJ2-1, with D hard to call. Germline CDR1 reads DFQATT; CDR2 reads SNEGSKA (reference sequence). Trimming removed 7 bases from V and 6 bases from J, with 7 bases in between. CDR3 length equals 10 residues. The CDR3: CSVIGNEQFF. Written as DNA, the CDR3 is TGCAGTGTAATCGGCAATGAGCAGTTCTTC.

As concerns this clone: One junction end disagrees with the germline gene, perhaps due to a read error. This chain links TRBV28 with TRBJ2-6; a possible D gene is TRBD1 (5 bases). There are 13 residues in the CDR3. The germline CDR1 and CDR2 sequences are MDHEN and SYDVKM. The CDR3 DNA reads as TGTGCCAGCATGGGGTCTGGGGCCAACGGCCTGACTTTC. The encoded protein is CASMGSGANGLTF. Based on the CDR3 plus reference TRBV28 and TRBJ2-6, the full variable domain is DVKVTQSSRYLVKRTGEKVFLECVQDMDHENMFWYRQDPGLGLRLIYFSYDVKMKEKGDIPEGYSVSREKKERFSLILESASTNQTSMYLCASMGSGANGLTFGAGSRLTVL.

CDR3 sequence reads: CASSLLRDSITGELFF. CDR3 DNA sequence: TGTGCCAGCAGCTTATTGCGGGACAGCATCACCGGGGAGCTGTTTTTT. The rearrangement links TRBV7-9 to TRBJ2-2, with a weak D call TRBD1 (7 bases). Germline lookup yields CDR1 SEHNR and CDR2 FQNEAQ (reference sequence). The CDR3 spans 16 residues. Trimming removed 2 bases from V and 4 bases from J, with 14 bases in between.

The V call is TRBV28, the J call TRBJ2-2, with 9 bases that match TRBD2. V lost 5 bases and J lost 3; bases outside the gene matches: 10. CDR1 and CDR2 (germline): MDHEN, SYDVKM. CDR3 length equals 17 residues. In nucleotides, the CDR3 is TGTGCCAGCAGTGTCGTTAGCGGGAGTTCGTACACCGGGGAGCTGTTTTTT. It codes for CASSVVSGSSYTGELFF. The full variable domain, with the rest looked up from reference TRBV28 and TRBJ2-2, is DVKVTQSSRYLVKRTGEKVFLECVQDMDHENMFWYRQDPGLGLRLIYFSYDVKMKEKGDIPEGYSVSREKKERFSLILESASTNQTSMYLCASSVVSGSSYTGELFFGEGSRLTVL.

V gene TRBV7-9 combines with J gene TRBJ2-1; D is uncertain. Trimming took off 0 bases at V and 9 bases at J, with 3 bases between the two ends. The CDR3 length is 11 residues. Looked up from germline, CDR1 is SEHNR and CDR2 is FQNEAQ (reference sequence). The CDR3: CASSLALEQFF. The CDR3 region has the DNA TGTGCCAGCAGCTTAGCTCTTGAGCAGTTCTTC.

The V gene is TRBV9, the J gene TRBJ2-7, with D tentatively TRBD2 (5 bases). V was clipped by 4 bases and J by 3 bases, with 14 bases between them. Germline CDR1 SGDLS, CDR2 YYNGEE. The CDR3 is 14 amino acids. DNA for the CDR3: TGTGCCAGCAGCATCAGTCCGGACTTCTACGAGCAGTACTTC. It translates to CASSISPDFYEQYF.

The chain recombines TRBV28 with TRBJ2-7, with 7 bases lining up with TRBD1. This CDR3 spans 13 amino acids. V lost 4 bases, J lost 2 bases, and 2 bases stayed unmatched. Germline V lookup: CDR1 MDHEN, CDR2 SYDVKM. CDR3 nucleotides: TGTGCCAGCAGTTCGGGACAGCCCTACGAGCAGTACTTC. Protein sequence: CASSSGQPYEQYF. Supplemented by reference TRBV28 and TRBJ2-7, the full variable domain reads DVKVTQSSRYLVKRTGEKVFLECVQDMDHENMFWYRQDPGLGLRLIYFSYDVKMKEKGDIPEGYSVSREKKERFSLILESASTNQTSMYLCASSSGQPYEQYFGPGTRLTVT.

The chain is built from TRBV29-1 and TRBJ1-1, with a tentative D call TRBD1 (5 bases). The V gene lost 4 bases and the J gene lost 3 bases, with 15 bases spanning the gap. The CDR3 has 14 residues. CDR1 is SQVTM, CDR2 ANQGSEA, per germline. The CDR3 protein is CSVGAPGRDTEAFF. In DNA form, the CDR3 reads TGCAGCGTTGGGGCGCCCGGCAGGGACACTGAAGCTTTCTTT. Combining the CDR3 with reference TRBV29-1 and TRBJ1-1 gives the whole variable domain SAVISQKPSRDICQRGTSLTIQCQVDSQVTMMFWYRQQPGQSLTLIATANQGSEATYESGFVIDKFPISRPNLTFSTLTVSNMSPEDSSIYLCSVGAPGRDTEAFFGQGTRLTVV.

This CDR3 reads CASSEAGGFHEQYF. The CDR3 DNA reads TGTGCCAGCAGTGAAGCAGGGGGTTTCCACGAGCAGTACTTC. This rearrangement joins TRBV6-1 to TRBJ2-7; a weak D match, TRBD1 (6 bases). CDR1 and CDR2 (germline): MNHNS, SASEGT. CDR3 size: 14 residues. The V end was cut by 0 bases, the J end by 5 bases, with 11 bases between.

This clone was recorded a few times. The rearrangement uses TRBV28 and TRBJ1-1, with D perhaps matching TRBD1 (5 bases). CDR3 length: 14 amino acids. Germline V lookup: CDR1 MDHEN, CDR2 SYDVKM. V lost 7 bases to trimming and J lost 5 bases, with 17 bases between them. The CDR3 DNA sequence: TGTGCCAGCAAAAAACTCAGGGTAGGGACTGAAGCTTTCTTT. Residues: CASKKLRVGTEAFF.

This chain uses TRBV5-4 with TRBJ2-2; maybe TRBD2 (6 bases). Trimming removed 8 bases at V and 6 bases at J, with 17 bases between. The CDR3 is 14 residues long. In germline, CDR1 is SGHNT, CDR2 YYREEE (reference sequence). The CDR3 protein is CASTLETSSGELFF. CDR3 sequence (DNA): TGTGCCAGTACCTTGGAGACTAGTTCCGGGGAGCTGTTTTTT.